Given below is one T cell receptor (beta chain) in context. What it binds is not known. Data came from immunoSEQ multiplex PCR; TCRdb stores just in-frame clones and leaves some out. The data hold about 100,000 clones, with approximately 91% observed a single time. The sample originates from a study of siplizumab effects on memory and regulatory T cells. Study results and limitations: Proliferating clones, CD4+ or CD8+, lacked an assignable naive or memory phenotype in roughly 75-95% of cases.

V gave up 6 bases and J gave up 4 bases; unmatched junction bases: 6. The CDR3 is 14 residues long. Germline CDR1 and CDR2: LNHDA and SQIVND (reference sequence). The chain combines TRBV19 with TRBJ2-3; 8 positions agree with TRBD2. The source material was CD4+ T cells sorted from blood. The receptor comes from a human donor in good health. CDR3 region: CASRSGGPADTQYF. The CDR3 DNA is TGTGCCAGTAGGTCGGGGGGGCCCGCAGATACGCAGTATTTT.